A selection of T cell receptor beta chains follows, all from one sample in a study of technical replicates of blood from a few donors. Sequencing used immunoSEQ multiplex PCR; TCRdb keeps in-frame clones, though not all of them. Among approximately 81,000 clones listed, about 81% were seen once. Sequences were obtained from PBMCs. The receptors were gathered from a human donor in good health. Some clones in this sample may be carry-over from other donors' samples. CDR3s include the opening cysteine and the closing phenylalanine or tryptophan. D genes are given only for firm matches. The size field is filled for only some rows; it gives once, few, many or a size class.

len | abundance | j_gene | d_gene | v_gene | CDR3nt | CDR3aa
12 | - | TRBJ2-3 | - | TRBV6-4 | TGTGCCGTCAGATCTAGCACAGATACGCAGTATTTT | CAVRSSTDTQYF
15 | - | TRBJ2-3 | TRBD1 | TRBV7-2 | TGTGCCAGCAGCCGACAGGGGCCTAGCACAGATACGCAGTATTTT | CASSRQGPSTDTQYF
16 | once | TRBJ2-5 | - | TRBV4-2 | TGTGCCAGCAGCCAAGATCCCACGGGGGTCGGGGAGACCCAGTACTTC | CASSQDPTGVGETQYF
13 | - | TRBJ1-2 | TRBD1 | TRBV9 | TGTGCCAGCAGCGCAGGACAGGGCGATGGCTACACCTTC | CASSAGQGDGYTF
15 | - | TRBJ2-7 | TRBD1 | TRBV4-1 | TGCGCCAGCAGCCAAAGGACAGGTGCTCTTGTCGAGCAGTACTTC | CASSQRTGALVEQYF
15 | - | TRBJ2-3 | - | TRBV11-2 | TGTGCCAGCAGCTTTATACCTAGTGGGGCCGTAGCGCAGTATTTT | CASSFIPSGAVAQYF
18 | - | TRBJ2-6 | TRBD2 | TRBV18 | TGTGCCAGCTCACCCGGGGGGGCAGCCGGCCGCTGGGCCAACGTCCTGACTTTC | CASSPGGAAGRWANVLTF
16 | - | TRBJ1-2 | - | TRBV5-1 | TGCGCCAGCAGCTTGGGGCCCTCGCTTGGTCACTATGGCTACACCTTC | CASSLGPSLGHYGYTF
15 | - | TRBJ2-3 | - | TRBV6-1 | TGTGCCAGCAGGGCCGGTGCCGGGGGCACAGATACGCAGTATTTT | CASRAGAGGTDTQYF
12 | - | TRBJ2-1 | - | TRBV30 | TGTGCCTGGAGTGTAGGGGAGGATGAGCAGTTCTTC | CAWSVGEDEQFF
18 | - | TRBJ2-7 | TRBD1 | TRBV10-2 | TGCGCCAGCAGTGACCCGGGGGGACAGGGTCATCTAGTCCACGAGCAGTACTTC | CASSDPGGQGHLVHEQYF
13 | - | TRBJ2-7 | TRBD1 | TRBV30 | TGTGCCTGGACCGGACAGGTACTCAGCGAGCAGTACTTC | CAWTGQVLSEQYF
12 | - | TRBJ2-3 | TRBD2 | TRBV30 | TGTGCCTGGAGGGGGGGGAGAGATACGCAGTATTTT | CAWRGGRDTQYF
13 | - | TRBJ2-2 | - | TRBV30 | TGTGCCTGGAGTGCAACAGGGACCGGGGAGCTGTTTTTT | CAWSATGTGELFF
15 | few | TRBJ1-1 | TRBD1 | TRBV7-9 | TGTGCCAGCAGCGTAGGGACAGGGCGGCACACTGAAGCTTTCTTT | CASSVGTGRHTEAFF
12 | - | TRBJ2-7 | - | TRBV5-6 | TGTGCCAGCAGCTTGTGGGCATACGAGCAGTACTTC | CASSLWAYEQYF
13 | - | TRBJ1-2 | - | TRBV7-2 | TGTGCCAGCAGCTTATTCCAGTTCTATGGCTACACCTTC | CASSLFQFYGYTF
14 | - | TRBJ1-2 | - | TRBV4-2 | TGTGCCAGCAGCCAAGATGGGGGGAGAAGGGGCTACACCTTC | CASSQDGGRRGYTF
14 | - | TRBJ2-2 | - | TRBV11-2 | TGTGCCAGCAGCTCTAACAGGGCCCCCGGGGAGCTGTTTTTT | CASSSNRAPGELFF
14 | - | TRBJ1-2 | - | TRBV30 | TGTGCCTGGAGTGTCCCGAGGGATACTCATGGCTACACCTTC | CAWSVPRDTHGYTF
14 | - | TRBJ1-5 | TRBD1 | TRBV19 | TGTGCCAGTAGTTTCCAGGGGGACGGTCAGCCCCAGCATTTT | CASSFQGDGQPQHF
13 | - | TRBJ1-1 | TRBD1 | TRBV5-1 | TGCGCCAGCAGCGCAGACAGGGGGACCGAAGCTTTCTTT | CASSADRGTEAFF
15 | - | TRBJ2-7 | - | TRBV6-5 | TGTGCCAGCAGTTACGTTCCTGACACCTCCTACGAGCAGTACTTC | CASSYVPDTSYEQYF
12 | - | TRBJ1-2 | - | TRBV29-1 | TGCAGCGTTGACAGGGAGGATCATGGCTACACCTTC | CSVDREDHGYTF
13 | - | TRBJ2-2 | - | TRBV11-3 | TGTGCCAGCAGCTCCAGGGTCACCGGGGAGCTGTTTTTT | CASSSRVTGELFF
12 | - | TRBJ1-1 | - | TRBV30 | TGTGCCTGGAGTCCCGGGACTCCTGAAGCTTTCTTT | CAWSPGTPEAFF
14 | - | TRBJ1-4 | - | TRBV27 | TGTGCCAGCAGTTTAGCCAGTTTCAATGAAAAACTGTTTTTT | CASSLASFNEKLFF
16 | - | TRBJ2-5 | TRBD2 | TRBV7-2 | TGTGCCAGCAGCTTCGATGGGACTAGCGGGCAAGAGACCCAGTACTTC | CASSFDGTSGQETQYF
14 | few | TRBJ1-1 | - | TRBV10-3 | TGTGCCATCAGTGAGTCGAGGGTTAGCACTGAAGCTTTCTTT | CAISESRVSTEAFF
16 | - | TRBJ2-3 | TRBD2 | TRBV18 | TGTGCCAGCTCACATTATCGCGGGAGGTCCACAGATACGCAGTATTTT | CASSHYRGRSTDTQYF